The next 21 T cell receptor beta chains were all read from a single sample in a study of T cell clonality in common variable immunodeficiency. Only in-frame clones appear in the TCRdb table, and some are missing; sequencing was by immunoSEQ multiplex PCR. The repertoire consists of fewer than 55,000 clones, none detected only once. Sequencing used peripheral blood mononuclear cells. All receptors derive from a person aged 18 to 69 in good health.

CDR3 sequence reads: CSAKTGGGTEAFF. The part of the CDR3 DNA that was read is TGCAGTGCTAAGACAGGGGGAGGAACTGAA. The V call is TRBV20-1, the J call TRBJ1-1; 9 positions agree with TRBD1. The DNA ends 3 residues before the CDR3 does, and the rest of the CDR3 is filled in from the germline J gene. The CDR3 covers 13 residues. CDR1 is DFQATT, CDR2 SNEGSKA, per germline (reference sequence). The J segment lost 5 bases and the V segment lost 4 bases, leaving 5 bases of the junction unmatched.

This clone was found many times. From the germline J gene comes the end of the CDR3, since the read stops 3 residues before it. The rearrangement uses TRBV14 and TRBJ2-7; D is undetermined. The CDR3 consists of 11 residues. The germline V gene has CDR1 SGHDN and CDR2 FVKESK. Trimming took off 5 bases at V and 3 bases at J, with 5 bases between the two ends. CDR3 DNA, as far as it was read: TGTGCCAGCAGCTCGTACTACGAG. Amino acid sequence: CASSSYYE. The entire CDR3 protein is CASSSYYEQYF.

This clone was observed at least ten times. Read coverage stops 3 residues before the CDR3 terminus; the germline J gene supplies the remainder. The V and J genes are TRBV20-1 and TRBJ1-2; a possible D gene is TRBD1 (6 bases). The CDR3 has 15 residues. Germline V lookup: CDR1 DFQATT, CDR2 SNEGSKA (reference sequence). Incomplete CDR3 DNA: TGCAGTGCTGCGGGTCCATGGGGGGGGCTCTCCGGC. This sequence encodes CSAAGPWGGLSG. Given in full, the CDR3 is CSAAGPWGGLSGYTF.

As to this clone: The CDR3 is cut off 3 residues early in the read; its end comes from the germline J gene. V is TRBV7-3 and J is TRBJ2-3, with 9 bases lining up with TRBD2. In germline, CDR1 is SGHTA, CDR2 FQGTGA. This CDR3 is built from 15 residues. This CDR3 is CASSFGGGAGETQYF. The sequenced part of the CDR3 DNA is TGTGCCAGCAGCTTTGGCGGGGGGGCAGGAGAGACG.

Ten or more counts support this clone. CDR3 DNA (partial): TGTGCCAGCAGCCCCCATTTGGACACAGAGTACTATGGC. It is translated as CASSPHLDTEYYG. The complete CDR3 protein is CASSPHLDTEYYGYTF. This chain joins TRBV7-8 and TRBJ1-2; maybe TRBD1 (5 bases). The missing CDR3 end, 3 residues past where the read stops, is filled in from the germline J gene. Looked up from germline, CDR1 is SGHVS and CDR2 is FQNEAQ. The CDR3 runs to 16 residues. V gave up 5 bases and J gave up 3 bases, with 19 bases separating them. The entire variable domain, with the rest obtained from reference TRBV7-8 and TRBJ1-2, is as follows: GAGVSQSPRYKVAKRGQDVALRCDPISGHVSLFWYQQALGQGPEFLTYFQNEAQLDKSGLPSDRFFAERPEGSVSTLKIQRTQQEDSAVYLCASSPHLDTEYYGYTFGSGTRLTVV.

To note about this clone: With the read ending 3 residues before the CDR3 end, the germline J gene is used to fill in that end. This rearrangement joins TRBV30 to TRBJ2-3; 7 bases map to TRBD1. Germline V gene data show CDR1 as GTSNPN and CDR2 as SVGIG (reference sequence). The CDR3 has 14 residues. The covered CDR3 bases are TGTGCCTGGAACCGACAGGGATCTCAAGAGACG. Translation: CAWNRQGSQET. The whole CDR3 reads CAWNRQGSQETQYF.

The sample holds many counts of this clone. The CDR3 extends 3 residues past the end of the read, so its final part is completed from the germline J gene. This sequence joins TRBV7-8 and TRBJ1-3, with D perhaps TRBD1 (5 bases). V was pared by 5 bases and J by 0 bases, with 17 bases between. The CDR3 consists of 17 residues. The germline V gene encodes CDR1 SGHVS and CDR2 FQNEAQ. This CDR3 is CASSPSTGTGSGNTIYF. Partial CDR3 DNA: TGTGCCAGCAGCCCGTCGACCGGAACAGGCTCTGGAAACACC.

This clone was counted many times. The read gets to within 3 residues of the CDR3 end, and the germline J gene fills in the rest. V usage is TRBV20-1 and J usage is TRBJ2-5; tentative D call: TRBD1 (6 bases). There are 11 residues in the CDR3. V dropped 6 bases and J dropped 4 bases, with 9 bases sitting between them. Germline CDR1 DFQATT, CDR2 SNEGSKA (reference sequence). The CDR3 region is CSATGTETQYF. CDR3 DNA, as far as it was read: TGCAGTGCCACAGGGACAGAGACC.

This clone was counted ten times or more. The read halts 3 residues ahead of the CDR3 end, with the missing end drawn from the germline J gene. This chain joins TRBV7-3 and TRBJ1-4; tentative D call: TRBD1 (5 bases). Looked up from germline, CDR1 is SGHTA and CDR2 is FQGTGA. Trimming took 3 bases from V and 0 from J, leaving 8 bases between them. The CDR3 spans 15 residues. CDR3 in amino acids: CASSLGLATNEKLFF. The part of the CDR3 DNA that was read is TGTGCCAGCAGCTTGGGACTTGCAACTAATGAAAAA. The full variable domain, completed using reference TRBV7-3 and TRBJ1-4, is GAGVSQTPSNKVTEKGKYVELRCDPISGHTALYWYRQSLGQGPEFLIYFQGTGAADDSGLPNDRFFAVRPEGSVSTLKIQRTERGDSAVYLCASSLGLATNEKLFFGSGTQLSVL.

Comment on this clone: The read ends 3 residues shy of where the CDR3 ends; the end is completed using the germline J gene. This rearrangement joins TRBV6-4 to TRBJ1-2; 7 positions agree with TRBD1. Trimming took 1 base from V and 7 from J; bases not matched to a gene: 9. CDR3 length: 15 residues. The V gene's germline CDR1 is MRHNA and CDR2 SNTAGT. The part of the CDR3 DNA that was read is TGTGCCAGCAGTGACTTCACAGGGGTAGGATTTGGC. Translation: CASSDFTGVGFG. The full CDR3 is CASSDFTGVGFGYTF.

This clone was seen at least ten times. The read terminates 3 residues ahead of where the CDR3 ends, so the germline J gene completes it. The V call is TRBV10-3, the J call TRBJ1-1, with 7 bases fitting TRBD1. Looked up from germline, CDR1 is ENHRY and CDR2 is SYGVKD. J was trimmed by 6 bases and V by 0 bases; bases with no gene match: 7. CDR3 length: 15 amino acids. CDR3 sequence reads: CAISESAGQIPEAFF. The part of the CDR3 DNA that was read is TGTGCCATCAGTGAGTCAGCGGGACAGATACCTGAA.

This clone was counted a few times. The CDR3 extends 3 residues past the end of the read, so its final part is completed from the germline J gene. The rearrangement joins TRBV11-3 to TRBJ2-3, with D hard to call. The germline CDR1 and CDR2 sequences are SGHNT and YENEEA. Deletions cut 3 bases from V and 2 bases from J, with 6 bases between. The CDR3 is made up of 13 amino acids. CDR3 amino acids: CASSFRFTDTQYF. The part of the CDR3 DNA that was read is TGTGCCAGCAGCTTTCGGTTCACAGATACG.

This clone has a count of ten or more. The read stops 3 residues short of the end of the CDR3; the missing end is completed from the germline J gene. The V call is TRBV5-1, the J call TRBJ2-5, with 7 bases that match TRBD2. This CDR3 comprises 14 residues. V lost 3 bases and J lost 4; bases outside the gene matches: 6. CDR1 is SGHRS, CDR2 YFSETQ, per germline. The part of the CDR3 DNA that was read is TGCGCCAGCAGCTCCGGGACTATGGGAGAGACC. This codes for CASSSGTMGET. The full CDR3 protein reads CASSSGTMGETQYF.

With respect to this clone: The missing CDR3 end, 3 residues past where the read stops, is filled in from the germline J gene. The V call is TRBV18, the J call TRBJ2-1, with 10 nucleotides matching TRBD1. J gave up 4 bases and V 2 bases, and 2 bases lay outside the gene matches. The CDR3 totals 15 residues. The germline CDR1 and CDR2 sequences are KGHSH and LQKENI. The sequenced CDR3 bases are TGTGCCAGCTCACCAAGGGGACAGGGGTACAATGAG. Amino acids: CASSPRGQGYNE. The whole CDR3 sequence reads CASSPRGQGYNEQFF.

Ten or more counts support this clone. The CDR3 extends 3 residues past the end of the read, so its final part is completed from the germline J gene. The chain has TRBV5-1 and TRBJ1-2, with TRBD1 identical over 7 bases. CDR1 and CDR2 from the germline V gene are SGHRS and YFSETQ. The CDR3 is made up of 16 amino acids. V lost 2 bases and J lost 2; bases outside the gene matches: 9. The CDR3 loop reads CASSLSTGTDNYGYTF. The sequenced part of the CDR3 DNA is TGCGCCAGCAGCTTATCGACAGGGACAGACAACTATGGC.

Many counts were recorded for this clone. The read is 3 residues too short to cover the CDR3 end, so that end is filled in from the germline J gene. This rearrangement joins TRBV19 to TRBJ1-3, with D possibly matching TRBD1 (5 bases). The CDR3 extends over 16 amino acids. Germline loops: CDR1 LNHDA, CDR2 SQIVND (reference sequence). V was cut by 5 bases and J by 0 bases, with 14 bases left in between. The CDR3 bases that were read are TGTGCCAGTAGTCCCGGAACAGGTTCCTCTGGAAACACC. Translating it yields CASSPGTGSSGNT. The whole CDR3 protein is CASSPGTGSSGNTIYF.

This clone was seen repeatedly, ten times or more. The read stops 3 residues short of the end of the CDR3; the missing end is completed from the germline J gene. The V call is TRBV2, the J call TRBJ1-4, with D possibly being TRBD1 (5 bases). This CDR3 comprises 14 residues. The V gene lost 4 bases and the J gene lost 8 bases, with 14 bases spanning the gap. Germline CDR1 SNHLY, CDR2 FYNNEI. The CDR3 spells CASSVEGLREKLFF. Partial CDR3 DNA: TGTGCCAGCAGTGTAGAGGGACTTCGAGAAAAA.

This clone was found many times. The read ends 3 residues before the CDR3 terminus; that terminus is restored from the germline J gene. V is TRBV19 and J is TRBJ1-5, with 7 bases that match TRBD1. Germline V gene data show CDR1 as LNHDA and CDR2 as SQIVND (reference sequence). V trimming: 5 bases; J trimming: 9 bases; junction bases outside the gene matches: 19. The CDR3 length is 17 residues. The chain's CDR3 is CASSFSGQAGGSGPQHF. The CDR3 bases that were read are TGTGCCAGTAGTTTCTCAGGACAGGCCGGTGGGAGTGGGCCC.

This clone was counted at least ten times. The read comes to an end 3 residues before the CDR3 does, leaving the germline J gene to fill in the end. The rearrangement links TRBV18 to TRBJ2-5; no firm D call. Trimming stripped 5 bases from V and 3 bases from J, with 10 bases between. The CDR3 consists of 13 residues. Per germline, CDR1 KGHSH and CDR2 LQKENI. Partial CDR3 DNA: TGTGCCAGCTCATTTCTGATAGAAGAGACC. This encodes CASSFLIEET. The whole CDR3 protein is CASSFLIEETQYF.

On this clone itself: The read terminates 3 residues ahead of where the CDR3 ends, so the germline J gene completes it. This sequence joins TRBV13 and TRBJ1-1; 9 bases match TRBD1. The CDR3 covers 18 residues. Germline assignment: CDR1 PRHDT and CDR2 FYEKMQ (reference sequence). Germline trimming cut 5 bases from V and 0 bases from J; bases unmatched to any gene: 13. CDR3 loop: CASSPRDRVLFMNTEAFF. The sequenced CDR3 bases are TGTGCCAGCAGCCCCCGGGACAGGGTTCTTTTTATGAACACTGAA.

At least ten counts were recorded for this clone. The read terminates 3 residues before the CDR3 end, so the remaining end is supplied by the germline J gene. The chain combines TRBV2 with TRBJ2-1, with D perhaps TRBD2 (6 bases). There are 15 residues in the CDR3. Germline V lookup: CDR1 SNHLY, CDR2 FYNNEI. The V gene lost 6 bases and the J gene lost 1 base, with 13 bases spanning the gap. The part of the CDR3 DNA that was read is TGTGCCAGCAGGACTGCAGGGAGGTCCTACAATGAG. This encodes CASRTAGRSYNE. The full CDR3 reads CASRTAGRSYNEQFF.